Listed below are T cell receptor beta chains from one sample, sequenced in a study of T cell repertoires in cytomegalovirus infection. MiXCR was run by TCRdb on the reads, yielding one entry per CDR3 protein. This table has more than 300,000 distinct CDR3 sequences, 34% appearing once. Their specific antigens are unknown. This specimen consisted of cultured PBMCs, obtained from culture after CMV antigen stimulation. The receptor source for this set is a human donor in good health (CMV status not recorded). Some clones in this sample may be carry-over from other donors' samples. CDR3s include the opening cysteine and the closing phenylalanine or tryptophan. The D gene is left open where the match is weak. Clone size, where shown, is once, few, many, or a class for clones that have expanded.

size | D | J | V | CDR3 | DNA
- | TRBD1 | TRBJ2-1 | TRBV28 | CASSLSGQGSYNEQFF | TGTGCCAGCAGTTTATCCGGACAGGGCTCCTACAATGAGCAGTTCTTC
few | TRBD2 | TRBJ2-1 | TRBV12-3/TRBV12-4 | CASSLMRPGTSGRDNEQFF | TGTGCCAGCAGTTTAATGCGTCCCGGGACTAGCGGGAGGGACAATGAGCAGTTCTTC
few | - | TRBJ2-7 | TRBV6-2/TRBV6-3 | CASSQPTIYEQYF | TGTGCCAGCAGTCAACCGACTATTTACGAGCAGTACTTC
- | - | TRBJ2-1 | TRBV19 | CASSSAEYNEQFF | TGTGCCAGTAGCTCAGCGGAGTACAATGAGCAGTTCTTC
few | TRBD2 | TRBJ2-7 | TRBV4-3 | CASSQDLSGSVSYEQYF | TGCGCCAGCAGCCAAGATCTGAGCGGGAGTGTGTCCTACGAGCAGTACTTC
few | - | TRBJ1-1 | TRBV3-1 | CASSQGAGGTEAFF | TGTGCCAGCAGCCAAGGGGCGGGGGGCACTGAAGCTTTCTTT
few | TRBD1 | TRBJ2-1 | TRBV7-2 | CASSPASPGQGYNEQFF | TGTGCCAGCAGCCCAGCTTCACCGGGACAGGGATACAATGAGCAGTTCTTC
few | - | TRBJ2-5 | TRBV7-2 | CASSRSGETQYF | TGTGCCAGCAGCCGCAGCGGGGAGACCCAGTACTTC
few | TRBD1 | TRBJ2-5 | TRBV12-3/TRBV12-4 | CASSLRTGLETQYF | TGTGCCAGCAGTCTTCGGACAGGGCTGGAGACCCAGTACTTC
many | - | TRBJ1-1 | TRBV7-2 | CASSIKTGLEAFF | TGTGCCAGCAGCATTAAAACAGGGCTTGAAGCTTTCTTT
- | - | TRBJ2-7 | TRBV28 | CASSFYRGSYEQYF | TGTGCCAGCAGTTTTTATCGGGGGTCCTACGAGCAGTACTTC
- | TRBD1 | TRBJ1-6 | TRBV11-2 | CASSPRTGADGSNSPLHF | TGTGCCAGCAGCCCGAGGACAGGGGCGGATGGTTCGAATTCACCCCTCCACTTT
- | TRBD1 | TRBJ1-1 | TRBV19 | CASRGPGQMNTEAFF | TGTGCCAGTAGGGGTCCGGGACAGATGAACACTGAAGCTTTCTTT
- | - | TRBJ1-4 | TRBV25-1 | CASSELKGNEKLFF | TGTGCCAGCAGTGAATTAAAGGGAAATGAAAAACTGTTTTTT
few | TRBD2 | TRBJ2-7 | TRBV27 | CASRRGLAASFTYEQYF | TGTGCCAGCAGGCGTGGACTAGCGGCATCTTTCACCTACGAGCAGTACTTC
few | TRBD1 | TRBJ1-4 | TRBV12-3/TRBV12-4 | CASSFGDRDNEKLFF | TGTGCCAGCAGTTTTGGTGACAGGGATAATGAAAAACTGTTTTTT
many | TRBD1 | TRBJ1-1 | TRBV28 | CASSPGQVGTEAFF | TGTGCCAGCAGCCCGGGACAGGTTGGCACTGAAGCTTTCTTT
few | - | TRBJ2-1 | TRBV7-9 | CASSLNQGSAYEQFF | TGTGCCAGCAGCCTAAACCAGGGTAGCGCGTATGAGCAGTTCTTC
- | TRBD1 | TRBJ1-2 | TRBV11-2 | CASSADRGDGYTF | TGTGCCAGCAGCGCCGACAGGGGAGATGGCTACACCTTC
- | TRBD1 | TRBJ2-3 | TRBV29-1 | CSVERLSRGRDTQYF | TGCAGCGTTGAACGTCTCTCCAGGGGGAGAGATACGCAGTATTTT
- | TRBD2 | TRBJ2-7 | TRBV15 | CATSTDIAGYGEQYF | TGTGCCACCAGCACTGATATAGCGGGATATGGCGAGCAGTACTTC
few | - | TRBJ2-2 | TRBV6-1 | CASSPVGGRTGELFF | TGTGCCAGCAGCCCGGTGGGGGGACGGACCGGGGAGCTGTTTTTT
few | TRBD2 | TRBJ2-3 | TRBV7-2 | CASSLSGGPDTQYF | TGTGCCAGCAGCTTGTCGGGAGGGCCAGATACGCAGTATTTT
few | - | TRBJ2-3 | TRBV12-3/TRBV12-4 | CASSLDDASTDTQYF | TGTGCCAGCAGTTTAGATGACGCTAGCACAGATACGCAGTATTTT
few | - | TRBJ1-5 | TRBV28 | CASSFRALNSNQPQHF | TGTGCCAGCAGTTTTCGTGCCCTAAATAGCAATCAGCCCCAGCATTTT
- | - | TRBJ2-5 | TRBV7-6 | CASSLFPGSETQYF | TGTGCCAGCAGCTTATTTCCGGGATCAGAGACCCAGTACTTC
few | - | TRBJ1-6 | TRBV7-8 | CASSSRRQGIFRSSNSPLHF | TGTGCCAGCAGCTCACGGCGCCAGGGGATATTCCGCTCATCTAATTCACCCCTCCACTTT
few | - | TRBJ2-3 | TRBV29-1 | CSARAGTDTQYF | TGCAGCGCACGGGCGGGCACAGATACGCAGTATTTT
many | TRBD2 | TRBJ2-1 | TRBV2 | CASSGIEWEGTYNEQFF | TGTGCCAGCAGCGGAATTGAGTGGGAGGGGACCTACAATGAGCAGTTCTTC
- | TRBD2 | TRBJ2-6 | TRBV12-3/TRBV12-4 | CASSLAAGGSGANVLTF | TGTGCCAGCAGTTTAGCAGCGGGGGGCTCTGGGGCCAACGTCCTGACTTTC
many | TRBD1 | TRBJ1-5 | TRBV7-2 | CASSRQGGSNQPQHF | TGTGCCAGCAGCCGACAGGGGGGGAGCAATCAGCCCCAGCATTTT
few | - | TRBJ2-3 | TRBV7-9 | CASSSGSTQTQYF | TGTGCCAGCAGTTCGGGGTCGACCCAAACGCAGTATTTT